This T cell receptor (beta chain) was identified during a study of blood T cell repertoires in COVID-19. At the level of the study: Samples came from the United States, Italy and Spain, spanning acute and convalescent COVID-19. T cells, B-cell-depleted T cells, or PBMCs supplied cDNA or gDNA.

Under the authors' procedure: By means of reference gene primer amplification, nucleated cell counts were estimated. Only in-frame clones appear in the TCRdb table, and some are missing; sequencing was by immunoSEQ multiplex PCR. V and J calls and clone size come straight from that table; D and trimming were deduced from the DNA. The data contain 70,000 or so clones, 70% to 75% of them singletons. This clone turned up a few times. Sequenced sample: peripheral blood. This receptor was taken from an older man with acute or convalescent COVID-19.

The CDR3 loop is CASSRPTQGWYTF. The CDR3 DNA reads TGTGCCAGCAGTCGACCTACACAGGGGTGGTACACCTTC. V usage is TRBV6-5 and J usage is TRBJ1-2; the match to TRBD1 covers 7 bases. V lost 5 bases, J lost 11 bases, and 11 bases stayed unmatched. The CDR3 is 13 amino acids. Germline V CDR1 and CDR2: MNHEY, SVGAGI.